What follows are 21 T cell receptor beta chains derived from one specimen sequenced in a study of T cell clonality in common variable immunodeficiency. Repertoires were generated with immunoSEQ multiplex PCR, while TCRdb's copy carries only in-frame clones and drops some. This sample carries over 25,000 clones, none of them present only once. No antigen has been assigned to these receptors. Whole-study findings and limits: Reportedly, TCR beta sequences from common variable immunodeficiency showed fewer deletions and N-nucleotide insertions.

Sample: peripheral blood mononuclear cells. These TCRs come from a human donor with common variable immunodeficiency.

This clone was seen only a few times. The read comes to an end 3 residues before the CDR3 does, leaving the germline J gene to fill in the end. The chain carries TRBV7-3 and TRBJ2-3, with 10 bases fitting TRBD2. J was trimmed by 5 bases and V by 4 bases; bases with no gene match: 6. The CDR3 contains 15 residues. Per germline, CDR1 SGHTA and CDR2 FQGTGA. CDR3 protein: CASSYSGGPGDTQYF. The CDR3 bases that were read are TGTGCCAGCAGCTATAGCGGGGGGCCGGGAGATACG. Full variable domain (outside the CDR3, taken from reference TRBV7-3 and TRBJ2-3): GAGVSQTPSNKVTEKGKYVELRCDPISGHTALYWYRQSLGQGPEFLIYFQGTGAADDSGLPNDRFFAVRPEGSVSTLKIQRTERGDSAVYLCASSYSGGPGDTQYFGPGTRLTVL.

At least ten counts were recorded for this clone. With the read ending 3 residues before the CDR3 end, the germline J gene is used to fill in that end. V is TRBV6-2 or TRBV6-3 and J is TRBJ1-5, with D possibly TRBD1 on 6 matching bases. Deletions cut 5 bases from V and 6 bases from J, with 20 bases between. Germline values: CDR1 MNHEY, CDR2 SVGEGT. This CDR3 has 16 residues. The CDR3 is CASSSYRVRKGQPQHF. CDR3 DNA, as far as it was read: TGTGCCAGCAGTAGCTACAGGGTGAGGAAAGGTCAGCCC.

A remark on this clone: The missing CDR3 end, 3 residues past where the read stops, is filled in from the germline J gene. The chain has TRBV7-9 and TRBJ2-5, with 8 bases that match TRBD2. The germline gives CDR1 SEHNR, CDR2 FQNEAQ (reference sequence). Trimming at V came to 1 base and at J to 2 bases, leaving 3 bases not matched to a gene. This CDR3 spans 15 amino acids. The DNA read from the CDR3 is TGTGCCAGCAGCTTAGGCGGGGGGATTCAAGAGACC. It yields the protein CASSLGGGIQET. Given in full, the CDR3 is CASSLGGGIQETQYF.

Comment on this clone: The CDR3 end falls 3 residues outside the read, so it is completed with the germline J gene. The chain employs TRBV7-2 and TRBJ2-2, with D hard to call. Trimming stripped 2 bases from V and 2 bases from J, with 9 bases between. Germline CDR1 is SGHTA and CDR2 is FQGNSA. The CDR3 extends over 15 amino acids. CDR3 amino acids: CASSLTQLNTGELFF. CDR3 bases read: TGTGCCAGCAGCTTAACACAGCTTAACACCGGGGAG. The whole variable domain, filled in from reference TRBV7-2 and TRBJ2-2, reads GAGVSQSPSNKVTEKGKDVELRCDPISGHTALYWYRQSLGQGLEFLIYFQGNSAPDKSGLPSDRFSAERTGGSVSTLTIQRTQQEDSAVYLCASSLTQLNTGELFFGEGSRLTVL.

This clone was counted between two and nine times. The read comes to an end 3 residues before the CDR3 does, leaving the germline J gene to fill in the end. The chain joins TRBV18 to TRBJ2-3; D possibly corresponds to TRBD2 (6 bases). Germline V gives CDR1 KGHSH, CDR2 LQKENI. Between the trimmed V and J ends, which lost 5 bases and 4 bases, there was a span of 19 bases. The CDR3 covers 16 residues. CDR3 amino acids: CASSARLVSRSDTQYF. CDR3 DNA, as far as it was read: TGTGCCAGCTCAGCACGACTAGTTTCGCGTTCAGATACG.

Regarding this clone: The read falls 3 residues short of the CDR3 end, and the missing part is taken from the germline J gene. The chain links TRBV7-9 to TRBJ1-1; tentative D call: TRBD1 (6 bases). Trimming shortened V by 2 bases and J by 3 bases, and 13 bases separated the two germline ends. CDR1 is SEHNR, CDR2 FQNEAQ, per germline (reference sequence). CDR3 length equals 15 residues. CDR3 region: CASSLLQGRHTEAFF. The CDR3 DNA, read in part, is TGTGCCAGCAGCTTACTACAGGGAAGGCACACTGAA.

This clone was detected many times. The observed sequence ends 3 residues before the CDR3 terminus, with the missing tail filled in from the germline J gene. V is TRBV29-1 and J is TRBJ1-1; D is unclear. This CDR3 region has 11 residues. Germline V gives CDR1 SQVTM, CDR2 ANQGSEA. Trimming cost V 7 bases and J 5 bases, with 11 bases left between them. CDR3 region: CSGASGTEAFF. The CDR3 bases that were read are TGCAGCGGGGCCTCCGGAACTGAA.

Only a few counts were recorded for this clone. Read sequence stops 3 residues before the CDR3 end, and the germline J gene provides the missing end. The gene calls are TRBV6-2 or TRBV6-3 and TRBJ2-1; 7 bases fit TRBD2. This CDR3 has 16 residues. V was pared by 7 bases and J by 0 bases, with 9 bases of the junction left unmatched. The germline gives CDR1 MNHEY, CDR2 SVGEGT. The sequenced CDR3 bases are TGTGCCAGCACCCATAATCTAGCGGTCTCCTACAATGAG. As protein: CASTHNLAVSYNE. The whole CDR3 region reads CASTHNLAVSYNEQFF.

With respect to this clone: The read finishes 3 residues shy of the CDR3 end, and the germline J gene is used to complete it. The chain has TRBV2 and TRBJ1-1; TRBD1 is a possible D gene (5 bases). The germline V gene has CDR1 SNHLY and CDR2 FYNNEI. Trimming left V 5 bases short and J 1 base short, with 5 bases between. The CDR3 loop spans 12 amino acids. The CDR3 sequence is CASSQGNTEAFF. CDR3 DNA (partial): TGTGCCAGCAGTCAGGGGAACACTGAA.

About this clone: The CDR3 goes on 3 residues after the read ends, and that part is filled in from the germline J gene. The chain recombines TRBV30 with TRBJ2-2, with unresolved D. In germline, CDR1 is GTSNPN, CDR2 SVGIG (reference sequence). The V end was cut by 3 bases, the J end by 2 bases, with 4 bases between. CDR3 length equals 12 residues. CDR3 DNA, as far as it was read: TGTGCCTGGAGATATAACACCGGGGAG. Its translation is CAWRYNTGE. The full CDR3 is CAWRYNTGELFF.

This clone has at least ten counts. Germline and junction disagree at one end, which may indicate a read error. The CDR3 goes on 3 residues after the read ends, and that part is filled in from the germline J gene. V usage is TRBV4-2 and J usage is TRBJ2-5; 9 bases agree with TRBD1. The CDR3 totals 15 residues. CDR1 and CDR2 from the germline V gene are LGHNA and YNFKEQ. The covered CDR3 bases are TGCGCCAGCAGCCAATCAAGGACAGGGGTCGAGACC. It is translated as CASSQSRTGVET. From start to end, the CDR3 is CASSQSRTGVETQYF.

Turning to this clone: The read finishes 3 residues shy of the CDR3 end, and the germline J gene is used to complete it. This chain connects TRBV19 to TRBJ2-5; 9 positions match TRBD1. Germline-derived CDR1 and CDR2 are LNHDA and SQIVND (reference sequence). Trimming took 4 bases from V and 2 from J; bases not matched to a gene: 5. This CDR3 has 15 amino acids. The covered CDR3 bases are TGTGCCAGTAGTACCGGGACAGGGTTACAAGAGACC. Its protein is CASSTGTGLQET. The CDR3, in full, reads CASSTGTGLQETQYF.

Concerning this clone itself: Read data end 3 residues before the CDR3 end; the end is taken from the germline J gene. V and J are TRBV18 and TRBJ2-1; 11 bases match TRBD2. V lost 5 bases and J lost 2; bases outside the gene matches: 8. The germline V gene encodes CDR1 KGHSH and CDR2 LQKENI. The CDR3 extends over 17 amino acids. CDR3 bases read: TGTGCCAGCTCAATGTCTAGCGGGGGGCTAACCTACAATGAG. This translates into CASSMSSGGLTYNE. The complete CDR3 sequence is CASSMSSGGLTYNEQFF.

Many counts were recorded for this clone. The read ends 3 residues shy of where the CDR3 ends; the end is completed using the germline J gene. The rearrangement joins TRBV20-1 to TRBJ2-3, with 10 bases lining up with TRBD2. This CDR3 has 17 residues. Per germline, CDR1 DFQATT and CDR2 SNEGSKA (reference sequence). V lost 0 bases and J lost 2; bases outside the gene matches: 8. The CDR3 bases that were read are TGCAGTGCTAGAGATAGGATAGCGGGGGGTTCCACAGATACG. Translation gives CSARDRIAGGSTDT. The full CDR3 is CSARDRIAGGSTDTQYF.

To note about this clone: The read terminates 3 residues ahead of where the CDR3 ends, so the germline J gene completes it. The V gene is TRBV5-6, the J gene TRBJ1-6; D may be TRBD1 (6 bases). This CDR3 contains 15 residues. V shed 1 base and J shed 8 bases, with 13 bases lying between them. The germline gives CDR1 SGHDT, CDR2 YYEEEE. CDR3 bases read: TGTGCCAGCAGCTTGAGGACCAGGGGTGATTCACCC. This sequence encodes CASSLRTRGDSP. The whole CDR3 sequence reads CASSLRTRGDSPLHF.

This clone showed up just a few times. The sequenced CDR3 bases are TGTGCCAGCTCACATAATACAGGGAACGGTTCACCC. As protein: CASSHNTGNGSP. The complete CDR3 reads CASSHNTGNGSPLHF. The chain combines TRBV18 with TRBJ1-6; a possible D gene is TRBD1 (6 bases). The read is 3 residues too short to cover the CDR3 end, so that end is filled in from the germline J gene. V gave up 4 bases and J gave up 9 bases, with 16 bases separating them. The length of the CDR3 is 15 residues. Looked up from germline, CDR1 is KGHSH and CDR2 is LQKENI.

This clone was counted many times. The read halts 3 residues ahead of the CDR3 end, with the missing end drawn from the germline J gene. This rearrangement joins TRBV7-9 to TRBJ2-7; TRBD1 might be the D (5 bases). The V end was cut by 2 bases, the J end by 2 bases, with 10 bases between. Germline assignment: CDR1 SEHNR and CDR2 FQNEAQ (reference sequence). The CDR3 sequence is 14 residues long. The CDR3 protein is CASSLQGTPYEQYF. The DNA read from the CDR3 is TGTGCCAGCAGCTTACAGGGAACCCCCTACGAG.

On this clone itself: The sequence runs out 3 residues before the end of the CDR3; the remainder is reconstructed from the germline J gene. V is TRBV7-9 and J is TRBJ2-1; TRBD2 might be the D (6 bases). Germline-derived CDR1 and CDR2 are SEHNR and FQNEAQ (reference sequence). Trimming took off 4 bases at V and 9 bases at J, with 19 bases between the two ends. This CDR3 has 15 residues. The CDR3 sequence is CASSSSSSGSPEQFF. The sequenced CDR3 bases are TGTGCCAGCAGCTCGAGTAGTAGCGGATCTCCTGAG.

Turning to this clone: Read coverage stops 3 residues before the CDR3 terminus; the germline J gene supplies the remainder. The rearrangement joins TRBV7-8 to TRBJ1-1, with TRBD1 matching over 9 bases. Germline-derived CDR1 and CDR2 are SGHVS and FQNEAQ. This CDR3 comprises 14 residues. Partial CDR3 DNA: TGTGCCAGCAGCTTGCGACAGGGGGAAAGCGAA. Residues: CASSLRQGESE. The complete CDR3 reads CASSLRQGESEAFF.

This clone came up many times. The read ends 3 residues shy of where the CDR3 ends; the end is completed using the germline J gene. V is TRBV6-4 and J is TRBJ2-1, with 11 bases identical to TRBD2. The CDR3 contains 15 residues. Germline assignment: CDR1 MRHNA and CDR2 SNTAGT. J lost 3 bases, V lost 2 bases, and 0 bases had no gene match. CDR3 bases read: TGTGCCAGCAGTGACCTAGCGGGGGGCTACAATGAG. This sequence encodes CASSDLAGGYNE. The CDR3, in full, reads CASSDLAGGYNEQFF.

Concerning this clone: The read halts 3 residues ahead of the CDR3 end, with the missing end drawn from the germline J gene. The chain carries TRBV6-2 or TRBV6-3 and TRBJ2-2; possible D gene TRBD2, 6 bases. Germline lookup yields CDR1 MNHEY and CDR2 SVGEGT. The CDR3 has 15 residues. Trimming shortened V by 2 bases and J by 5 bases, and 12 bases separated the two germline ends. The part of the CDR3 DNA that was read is TGTGCCAGCAGTTACCAACTAGCAGGAACCGGGGAG. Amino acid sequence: CASSYQLAGTGE. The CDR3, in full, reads CASSYQLAGTGELFF.